A single sample gave rise to the 27 T cell receptor beta chains below, sequenced in a study of T cell repertoires in cytomegalovirus infection. TCRdb re-called the reads through MiXCR, storing one row per CDR3 protein. The sample records about 320,000 distinct CDR3 sequences, over 7.5% being singletons. What was sequenced was PBMCs. The receptor source for this set is a human donor in good health (CMV status not recorded). Some clones in this sample may be carry-over from other donors' samples.

Many counts were recorded for this clonotype. This chain uses TRBV7-9 with TRBJ1-1; D is ambiguous. V was trimmed by 4 bases and J by 7 bases, leaving 4 bases between them. CDR1 SEHNR and CDR2 FQNEAQ come from the germline V gene (reference sequence). The CDR3 length is 10 residues. In nucleotides, the CDR3 is TGTGCCAGCAGCTCGTATGAAGCTTTCTTT. Its protein is CASSSYEAFF.

This clonotype was seen repeatedly, ten times or more. V gene TRBV19 combines with J gene TRBJ1-2; 8 bases line up with TRBD1. This CDR3 comprises 15 residues. CDR1 LNHDA and CDR2 SQIVND come from the germline V gene (reference sequence). Trimming cost V 0 bases and J 2 bases; bases outside gene matches: 2. As DNA, the CDR3 is TGTGCCAGTAGTATAGACTGGACAGGGAACTATGGCTACACCTTC. Its translation is CASSIDWTGNYGYTF.

This clonotype has a handful of counts. The rearrangement joins TRBV7-4 to TRBJ2-3; weak D call: TRBD1 (8 bases). In germline, CDR1 is SGHVT, CDR2 SQSDAQ. This CDR3 is 17 amino acids long. V was shortened by 2 bases and J by 3 bases, with 18 bases between the two germline ends. This CDR3 reads CASSLTLAQGGTDTQYF. The CDR3 bases are TGTGCCAGCAGCTTAACCCTGGCACAGGGGGGGACAGATACGCAGTATTTT.

The chain recombines TRBV6-5 with TRBJ2-7; D not certain. The V end was cut by 0 bases, the J end by 1 base, with 13 bases between. CDR1 is MNHEY, CDR2 SVGAGI, per germline. The CDR3 consists of 16 residues. CDR3 sequence reads: CASSYSPSGLSYEQYF. The CDR3 DNA reads TGTGCCAGCAGTTACTCGCCCTCGGGCCTTTCCTACGAGCAGTACTTC.

The CDR3 DNA sequence: TGTGCCAGCAGCTTAGACCGACTACACTGCAAAAACATTCAGTACTTC. Translating gives CASSLDRLHCKNIQYF. J is TRBJ2-4 and V is TRBV7-2, with a tentative D call TRBD2 (5 bases). V shed 1 base and J shed 3 bases, with 13 bases lying between them. CDR1 and CDR2 from the germline V gene are SGHTA and FQGNSA. This CDR3 has 16 amino acids. The entire variable domain, with the rest obtained from reference TRBV7-2 and TRBJ2-4, is as follows: GAGVSQSPSNKVTEKGKDVELRCDPISGHTALYWYRQSLGQGLEFLIYFQGNSAPDKSGLPSDRFSAERTGGSVSTLTIQRTQQEDSAVYLCASSLDRLHCKNIQYFGAGTRLSVL.

This rearrangement joins TRBV11-2 to TRBJ2-2; the D gene is possibly TRBD1 (5 bases). The germline V gene encodes CDR1 SGHAT and CDR2 FQNNGV. The CDR3 has 15 residues. Trimming left V 10 bases short and J 1 base short, with 16 bases between. This CDR3 is CATRQGPLNTGELFF. The CDR3 nucleotides are TGTGCCACCAGGCAGGGTCCCCTGAACACCGGGGAGCTGTTTTTT.

The chain combines TRBV4-2 with TRBJ2-3; 7 bases line up with TRBD2. With V trimmed by 1 base and J by 6 bases, 4 bases remained unmatched. The CDR3 has 14 residues. CDR1 is LGHNA and CDR2 is YNFKEQ in the germline V gene. The CDR3 sequence: CASSQGGGEDTQYF. The DNA for the CDR3 is TGTGCCAGCAGCCAAGGGGGGGGGGAGGATACGCAGTATTTT.

This clonotype has just a few counts. V gene TRBV7-6 combines with J gene TRBJ2-7; unclear D gene. This CDR3 contains 12 residues. Germline V lookup: CDR1 SGHVS, CDR2 FNYEAQ. Trimming left V 5 bases short and J 6 bases short, with 11 bases between. DNA for the CDR3: TGTGCCAGCAGCCTAGGCGAAATCGAGCAGTACTTC. It translates to CASSLGEIEQYF.

This clonotype was found many times. The V and J genes are TRBV6-1 and TRBJ1-4; TRBD1 is a possible D gene (5 bases). This CDR3 has 18 residues. Germline loops: CDR1 MNHNS, CDR2 SASEGT. Trimming cost V 5 bases and J 8 bases, with 27 bases left between them. The CDR3 region is CASSSNLRGRSEREKLFF. The CDR3 DNA is TGTGCCAGCAGTTCCAATCTGCGGGGGAGAAGTGAACGCGAAAAACTGTTTTTT.

This clonotype was observed at least ten times. The chain links TRBV12-3 or TRBV12-4 to TRBJ2-7; tentative D call: TRBD2 (5 bases). CDR3 size: 12 residues. Trimming removed 7 bases from V and 8 bases from J, with 15 bases in between. In DNA, the CDR3 is TGTGCCAGCACCCGGACTCCACACCAGCAGTACTTC. This translates into CASTRTPHQQYF.

This clonotype has at least ten counts. For the CDR3, the DNA is TGTGCCAGCAGCTCGATACGGGATCTCCCGGGGGAGCTGTTTTTT. This gives the protein CASSSIRDLPGELFF. The gene calls are TRBV7-2 and TRBJ2-2, with a weak D call TRBD2 (5 bases). Trimming took off 4 bases at V and 8 bases at J, with 17 bases between the two ends. The CDR3 is 15 amino acids. CDR1 is SGHTA, CDR2 FQGNSA, per germline.

By share, this clonotype ranks as medium-sized. The CDR3 nucleotides are TGTGCCACCAGTGACCGAAGGCAGGGTAAGGTTGAGCAGTTCTTC. Residues: CATSDRRQGKVEQFF. The chain carries TRBV24-1 and TRBJ2-1, with a weak D call TRBD1 (5 bases). The V and J ends lost 4 bases and 9 bases respectively, with 18 bases between them. CDR3 length equals 15 residues. Germline V lookup: CDR1 KGHDR, CDR2 SFDVKD.

This clonotype was counted a few times. The chain has TRBV7-9 and TRBJ2-3; maybe TRBD2 (5 bases). The CDR3 totals 14 residues. V was clipped by 3 bases and J by 2 bases, with 9 bases between them. In germline, CDR1 is SEHNR, CDR2 FQNEAQ (reference sequence). This chain's CDR3 is CASSLSGPTDTQYF. The CDR3 region has the DNA TGTGCCAGCAGCTTGAGCGGTCCCACAGATACGCAGTATTTT.

This clonotype was detected ten times or more. The V gene is TRBV7-6, the J gene TRBJ2-1; 11 nucleotides match TRBD1. The germline V gene has CDR1 SGHVS and CDR2 FNYEAQ. J lost 4 bases, V lost 5 bases, and 7 bases had no gene match. The CDR3 length is 16 residues. The CDR3 DNA is TGTGCCAGCAGCCCACAAGGACAGGGGGCGTACAATGAGCAGTTCTTC. Translation gives CASSPQGQGAYNEQFF.

The chain recombines TRBV19 with TRBJ2-7; D perhaps matches TRBD1 (6 bases). CDR3 size: 15 residues. The V and J ends lost 0 bases and 10 bases respectively, with 19 bases between them. Germline CDR1 LNHDA, CDR2 SQIVND (reference sequence). The chain's CDR3 is CASSIETGSSVRQYF. CDR3 DNA: TGTGCCAGTAGTATAGAGACAGGTTCTTCGGTTCGTCAGTACTTC.

The chain couples TRBV4-2 to TRBJ2-7; no reliable D call. The CDR3 has 14 amino acids. Trimming shortened V by 2 bases and J by 3 bases, and 11 bases separated the two germline ends. Germline CDR1 is LGHNA and CDR2 is YNFKEQ. CDR3 loop: CASSQLGPNYEQYF. The CDR3 DNA follows: TGTGCCAGCAGCCAACTAGGACCCAACTACGAGCAGTACTTC.

This clonotype was detected only a few times. J is TRBJ2-7 and V is TRBV4-2; perhaps TRBD1 as D (6 bases). V was pared by 1 base and J by 6 bases, with 7 bases between. CDR1 and CDR2 (germline): LGHNA, YNFKEQ. CDR3 length: 12 residues. CDR3 sequence reads: CASSQARGEQYF. CDR3 nucleotide sequence: TGTGCCAGCAGCCAAGCCAGGGGCGAGCAGTACTTC.

This clonotype was observed a handful of times. The chain is built from TRBV12-3 or TRBV12-4 and TRBJ2-7; 8 bases map to TRBD2. The trim removed 2 bases at V and 0 bases at J, leaving 9 bases unmatched. The CDR3 sequence is 17 residues long. The CDR3 spells CASSLQRGSNSSYEQYF. The CDR3 nucleotides read TGTGCCAGCAGTTTACAGCGGGGGTCTAATAGCTCCTACGAGCAGTACTTC.

This clonotype was found a few times. The chain is built from TRBV6-6 and TRBJ1-2, with D perhaps matching TRBD1 (5 bases). Germline V gene lookup returns CDR1 MNHNY and CDR2 SVGAGI (reference sequence). Trimming removed 2 bases from V and 8 bases from J, with 18 bases in between. The length of the CDR3 is 15 residues. CDR3 bases: TGTGCCAGCAGTTACGCCCAGGGTTCAGGTTGGGGCTACACCTTC. Amino acid sequence: CASSYAQGSGWGYTF.

In its sample, this clonotype was seen many times. The V and J genes are TRBV2 and TRBJ2-1; 15 bases align to TRBD2. The CDR3 is made up of 16 amino acids. The V segment lost 6 bases and the J segment 9 bases; nucleotides outside the gene matches: 9. The germline CDR1 and CDR2 sequences are SNHLY and FYNNEI. The CDR3 bases are TGTGCCAGCAGGCAGGGACTAGCGGGAGGAACTAGTGAGCAGTTCTTC. This translates into CASRQGLAGGTSEQFF.

This clonotype was picked up a small number of times. The chain carries TRBV12-3 or TRBV12-4 and TRBJ1-5, with D hard to call. CDR3 length equals 14 residues. The V end lost 2 bases, the J end lost 4 bases, and 9 bases lay between the germline ends. This CDR3 is CASSLMGKNQPQHF. CDR3 sequence (DNA): TGTGCCAGCAGTTTAATGGGGAAAAATCAGCCCCAGCATTTT.

This clonotype was seen a few times. V is TRBV5-4 and J is TRBJ2-2, with 12 bases identical to TRBD2. CDR3 length: 18 residues. The V gene end was trimmed by 3 bases and the J gene end by 3 bases; junction bases not matched to a gene: 9. Germline-derived CDR1 and CDR2 are SGHNT and YYREEE (reference sequence). Here the CDR3 reads CASSSATSGRTHTGELFF. As DNA, the CDR3 is TGTGCCAGCAGCTCCGCGACTAGCGGGAGAACTCACACCGGGGAGCTGTTTTTT.

A few counts support this clonotype. One end of the junction is discordant with germline, which a read error may explain. V and J are TRBV20-1 and TRBJ2-1; 10 bases map to TRBD2. The CDR3 covers 12 residues. CDR1 and CDR2 from the germline V gene are DFQATT and SNEGSKA (reference sequence). The CDR3 coding sequence is TGCAGCGCTAGCGGGAGCTACAATGAGCAGTTCTTC. This codes for CSASGSYNEQFF.

This clonotype was counted only a few times. The chain joins TRBV28 to TRBJ2-4; D is perhaps TRBD1 (6 bases). Germline CDR1 is MDHEN and CDR2 is SYDVKM. Trimming pared 7 bases from V and 0 bases from J, leaving 10 bases between. The CDR3 extends over 14 amino acids. This CDR3 reads CASKTGIAKNIQYF. The CDR3 DNA is TGTGCCAGCAAAACAGGGATAGCCAAAAACATTCAGTACTTC.

V gene TRBV19 combines with J gene TRBJ2-7; possibly TRBD2 for D (6 bases). The CDR3 has 15 residues. Trimming removed 3 bases from V and 8 bases from J, with 20 bases in between. Germline CDR1 and CDR2: LNHDA and SQIVND (reference sequence). The CDR3 sequence: CASSMAGTSTAQQYF. CDR3 bases: TGTGCCAGTAGTATGGCCGGGACTTCCACCGCCCAGCAGTACTTC.

The V call is TRBV27, the J call TRBJ2-2; D not certain. Germline V gene sequence: CDR1 MNHEY, CDR2 SMNVEV (reference sequence). The CDR3 runs to 13 residues. V lost 8 bases and J 4 bases, leaving 11 bases between the germline ends. CDR3 sequence: CASRESGTGELFF. The CDR3 bases are TGTGCCAGCCGAGAATCGGGCACCGGGGAGCTGTTTTTT.

This chain connects TRBV4-2 to TRBJ1-5; a weak D match, TRBD1 (6 bases). Trimming removed 2 bases at V and 5 bases at J, with 13 bases between. Germline loops: CDR1 LGHNA, CDR2 YNFKEQ. CDR3 length equals 15 residues. CDR3 DNA sequence: TGTGCCAGCAGCCAAACCGGGGGCCTTTATCAGCCCCAGCATTTT. This encodes CASSQTGGLYQPQHF.